The rows below give T cell receptor beta chains drawn from one sample of a study of T cells in localized non-small cell lung cancer. Repertoires were generated with immunoSEQ multiplex PCR, while TCRdb's copy carries only in-frame clones and drops some. The table records 75,000 to 80,000 clones, 80% of them present only once. Sequenced here: peripheral blood, sampled before any cancer treatment. These receptors were taken from a female donor of 60 years or more with stage I lung adenocarcinoma. Both conserved end residues are part of each CDR3. The D gene is left open where the match is weak. Some rows have no size entry. The others give once, few or many, or a class for an expanded clone.

clone_size,j_call,v_call,d_call,cdr3_nt,cdr3_aa
-,TRBJ1-1,TRBV6-5,-,TGTGCCAGCAGTGCTCGGGGAGCCCGAGGGACTGAAGCTTTCTTT,CASSARGARGTEAFF
-,TRBJ2-7,TRBV7-2,TRBD2,TGTGCCAGCAGCTTAAATCCGGGAGGGCCCTCCGAGCAGTACTTC,CASSLNPGGPSEQYF
-,TRBJ2-7,TRBV19,TRBD1,TGTGCCACCGGACAGGACATCTACGAGCAGTACTTC,CATGQDIYEQYF
-,TRBJ2-2,TRBV19,-,TGTGCCAGTAGTATCCCACGGGGAAACACCGGGGAGCTGTTTTTT,CASSIPRGNTGELFF
few,TRBJ2-7,TRBV4-3,-,TGCGCCAGCAGCCAAGTCGGCTCTGGAGGGGGCTCCTACGAGCAGTACTTC,CASSQVGSGGGSYEQYF
-,TRBJ1-3,TRBV6-6,-,TGTGCCAGCAGTACAGGGTTCGTTGACACCATATATTTT,CASSTGFVDTIYF
-,TRBJ2-5,TRBV7-9,TRBD2,TGTGCCAGCAGCTCTACCGGGACTAGCGGGGCGGAGACCCAGTACTTC,CASSSTGTSGAETQYF
-,TRBJ2-1,TRBV11-2,-,TGTGCCAGCAGCTTAAACAGGGACTCCTACAATGAGCAGTTCTTC,CASSLNRDSYNEQFF
-,TRBJ1-2,TRBV5-1,-,TGCGCCAGCAGTCCCGGTAAGGGGCTTCTTTTAATTAACTATGGCTACACCTTC,CASSPGKGLLLINYGYTF
once,TRBJ2-1,TRBV19,-,TGTGCCAGTAGCGCGGGGTGGGTGGATGAGCAGTTCTTC,CASSAGWVDEQFF
-,TRBJ2-4,TRBV27,-,TGTGCCAGCAGTAACTTTGTGGGGCCTAAAAACATTCAGTACTTC,CASSNFVGPKNIQYF
-,TRBJ2-7,TRBV28,-,TGTGCCAGCAGTCCGGACAGGGAGGGGTCCTACGAGCAGTACTTC,CASSPDREGSYEQYF
medium-sized,TRBJ2-7,TRBV6-1,-,TGTGCCAGCAGTGTGGGGCCTGCCTCCTGGGGGGCCGGAGGCGAGCAGTACTTC,CASSVGPASWGAGGEQYF
-,TRBJ1-1,TRBV29-1,TRBD1,TGCAGCTCCTTGACAGGGAGCACTGAAGCTTTCTTT,CSSLTGSTEAFF
-,TRBJ1-1,TRBV5-1,-,TGCGCCAGCAGCTTGGTTGCCAGGGAGGGCACTGAAGCTTTCTTT,CASSLVAREGTEAFF
-,TRBJ2-7,TRBV27,TRBD2,TGTGCCAGCAGACGGGGGGGCGCCTACGAGCAGTACTTC,CASRRGGAYEQYF
-,TRBJ2-7,TRBV7-9,-,TGTGCCAGCAGCTTAGATCCTTTCAGGGAGCAGTACTTC,CASSLDPFREQYF
-,TRBJ1-3,TRBV30,-,TGTGCCTGGAGCAGGGACGAAAACACCATATATTTT,CAWSRDENTIYF
-,TRBJ2-1,TRBV18,TRBD2,TGTGCCAGCTCACGTCATCCGGCGGGAGGGTCAAATGAGCAGTTCTTC,CASSRHPAGGSNEQFF
-,TRBJ2-2,TRBV4-2,TRBD1,TGTGCCAGCAGCACACGACAGGGGAACACCGGGGAGCTGTTTTTT,CASSTRQGNTGELFF